Here is one TCR beta chain with its context. These data belong to a study of CD8+ T cells in alopecia areata. In the study overall: Using the percentage of affected scalp area, treated patients' severity was scored.

cDNA serving as the sequencing template came from extracted, reverse transcribed RNA. The protocol was immunoSEQ multiplex PCR, while the TCRdb copy is restricted to in-frame clones and leaves out a portion. The data contain approximately 100,000 clones, 55% to 75% of them seen just once; the ten biggest clones take up roughly 15%. Unmatched junction bases numbered 7, after V lost 5 bases and J lost 4 bases. The CDR3 sequence is 14 residues long. In germline, CDR1 is MGHRA, CDR2 YSYEKL. Treatment of the sample: oral pan-JAK inhibitor, 5-10 mg twice daily. Sequencing used CD8+ T cells sorted from blood, obtained at approximately week 60, from a patient treated with tofacitinib. The V gene is TRBV4-1, the J gene TRBJ1-1; TRBD1 aligns across 7 bases. The sequence was obtained from a human donor with alopecia areata. Here the CDR3 DNA reads TGCGCCAGCAGCTCCGGGACAGTCAGCACTGAAGCTTTCTTT. Protein: CASSSGTVSTEAFF.